The rows below give T cell receptor beta chains drawn from one sample of a study of blood T cell repertoires in COVID-19. Here immunoSEQ multiplex PCR was the method, and the copy in TCRdb shows in-frame clones only, minus some. This table holds about 140,000 clones, about 77% found once. Material for sequencing was peripheral blood. These receptors were collected from a woman in her fifties or sixties with active or convalescent COVID-19. CDR3s include the opening cysteine and the closing phenylalanine or tryptophan. D genes are given only for firm matches. Size is omitted from some rows. Given values are once, few, many or a class for expanded clones.

TRBV5-4	-	TRBJ2-1	TRBD1	CASSLGQGNEQFF	TGTGCCAGCAGCTTGGGACAGGGAAATGAGCAGTTCTTC
TRBV9	-	TRBJ1-3	-	CASSVDLRDSGNTIYF	TGTGCCAGCAGCGTAGATTTGAGGGACTCTGGAAACACCATATATTTT
TRBV6-5	-	TRBJ2-2	-	CASSIKGGTGELFF	TGTGCCAGCAGTATTAAGGGAGGCACCGGGGAGCTGTTTTTT
TRBV3-1/TRBV3-2	few	TRBJ1-1	-	CASSIQMNTEAFF	TGTGCCAGCAGTATCCAGATGAACACTGAAGCTTTCTTT
TRBV28	few	TRBJ2-7	TRBD1	CASRTGGTGGSYEQYF	TGTGCCAGCAGGACTGGGGGGACAGGGGGTTCCTACGAGCAGTACTTC
TRBV7-2	-	TRBJ2-7	TRBD1	CASSLVLDRGGEQYF	TGTGCCAGCAGCTTAGTGTTAGACAGAGGGGGCGAACAGTACTTC
TRBV5-5	-	TRBJ2-7	-	CASSETIYEQYF	TGTGCCAGCAGCGAGACTATCTACGAGCAGTACTTC
TRBV11-2	few	TRBJ2-1	-	CASSLDRGSYEQFF	TGTGCCAGCAGCTTAGATCGGGGGTCGTATGAGCAGTTCTTC
TRBV6-2/TRBV6-3	-	TRBJ2-7	TRBD1	CASSRSGTDSYEQYF	TGTGCCAGCAGTCGTTCCGGGACAGACTCCTACGAGCAGTACTTC
TRBV7-9	-	TRBJ2-5	TRBD1	CASSRDRAETQYF	TGTGCCAGCAGCCGGGACAGGGCAGAGACCCAGTACTTC
TRBV15	few	TRBJ1-2	TRBD1	CATSLGRTGGGYTF	TGTGCCACCAGCCTAGGGAGGACAGGGGGTGGCTACACCTTC
TRBV7-9	-	TRBJ2-2	TRBD2	CASSRGDGNTGELFF	TGTGCCAGCAGCCGGGGGGATGGAAACACCGGGGAGCTGTTTTTT
TRBV6-5	-	TRBJ1-2	TRBD1	CASDGTGGAVYGYTF	TGTGCCAGCGACGGGACAGGGGGCGCGGTCTATGGCTACACCTTC
TRBV2	-	TRBJ2-2	-	CASNLAWTGELFF	TGTGCCAGCAATCTAGCGTGGACCGGGGAGCTGTTTTTT
TRBV3-1/TRBV3-2	-	TRBJ2-1	TRBD2	CASSPKGAGGPDEQFF	TGTGCCAGCAGCCCCAAGGGTGCGGGAGGGCCTGATGAGCAGTTCTTC
TRBV27	-	TRBJ1-5	-	CASSQGNSNQPQHF	TGTGCCAGCAGCCAGGGGAATAGCAATCAGCCCCAGCATTTT
TRBV6-5	once	TRBJ2-2	TRBD1	CASSQDRRDTGELFF	TGTGCCAGCAGCCAGGACAGGAGAGACACCGGGGAGCTGTTTTTT
TRBV7-3	-	TRBJ2-2	TRBD2	CASSDLAGTNTGELFF	TGTGCCAGCAGCGATTTAGCGGGGACGAACACCGGGGAGCTGTTTTTT
TRBV19	-	TRBJ2-7	TRBD1	CASERTGGVSEQYF	TGTGCCAGCGAAAGGACAGGGGGCGTATCCGAGCAGTACTTC
TRBV4-3	-	TRBJ1-2	-	CASSQELTGTPYTF	TGCGCCAGCAGCCAAGAATTAACAGGGACACCCTACACCTTC
TRBV7-3	-	TRBJ2-1	-	CASSLGAEQFF	TGTGCCAGCAGCTTAGGAGCTGAGCAGTTCTTC
TRBV10-3	-	TRBJ1-1	-	CAISADSPNTEAFF	TGTGCCATCAGTGCCGACAGCCCGAACACTGAAGCTTTCTTT
TRBV7-2	-	TRBJ1-1	-	CASSQNRENTEAFF	TGTGCCAGCAGTCAAAACAGGGAGAACACTGAAGCTTTCTTT
TRBV6-1	-	TRBJ2-1	TRBD2	CASSEFTSDYNEQFF	TGTGCCAGCAGTGAATTCACTAGCGATTACAATGAGCAGTTCTTC
TRBV29-1	-	TRBJ2-5	TRBD2	CSVGLAGGQETQYF	TGCAGCGTTGGATTAGCGGGGGGTCAAGAGACCCAGTACTTC
TRBV27	-	TRBJ2-7	-	CASSLKSRYEQYF	TGTGCCAGCAGTTTAAAGAGCCGCTACGAGCAGTACTTC
TRBV6-6	-	TRBJ2-5	TRBD1	CASSNRGETETQYF	TGTGCCAGCAGCAACAGGGGGGAAACGGAGACCCAGTACTTC
TRBV15	-	TRBJ1-2	TRBD1	CATSRDTMTGASYGYTF	TGTGCCACCAGCAGAGATACAATGACAGGGGCGAGTTATGGCTACACCTTC
TRBV30	-	TRBJ2-1	TRBD1	CAWSGTESSYNEQFF	TGTGCCTGGAGCGGGACAGAGTCCTCCTACAATGAGCAGTTCTTC
TRBV30	-	TRBJ2-2	-	CAWSVWGPGELFF	TGTGCCTGGAGTGTATGGGGCCCCGGGGAGCTGTTTTTT
TRBV18	few	TRBJ1-2	-	CASSPSGVLTLYGYTF	TGTGCCAGCTCACCATCAGGGGTCCTGACCCTTTATGGCTACACCTTC
TRBV24-1	-	TRBJ2-3	TRBD2	CATSDRGGGSDTQYF	TGTGCCACCAGTGATCGCGGGGGGGGGTCAGATACGCAGTATTTT
TRBV7-2	many	TRBJ1-6	-	CASSLAAEGWSPLHF	TGTGCCAGCAGCTTAGCGGCGGAGGGGTGGTCACCCCTCCACTTT
TRBV19	-	TRBJ1-2	-	CASSIGGSFGYTF	TGTGCCAGTAGTATCGGGGGAAGCTTTGGCTACACCTTC
TRBV5-1	-	TRBJ1-1	-	CASSLVSGQVNTEAFF	TGCGCCAGCAGCTTGGTGTCTGGACAAGTGAACACTGAAGCTTTCTTT
TRBV29-1	few	TRBJ2-7	TRBD1	CSVERQGYEQYF	TGCAGCGTTGAGAGACAGGGCTACGAGCAGTACTTC
TRBV7-9	-	TRBJ1-2	TRBD1	CASSGQGHTYYGYTF	TGTGCCAGCAGCGGACAGGGCCACACTTACTATGGCTACACCTTC
TRBV6-2/TRBV6-3	-	TRBJ1-1	-	CASSYRRSVNTEAFF	TGTGCCAGCAGTTACCGGCGTAGCGTGAACACTGAAGCTTTCTTT
TRBV6-6	-	TRBJ1-5	-	CASLFREGQPQHF	TGTGCCAGCTTATTCAGGGAAGGTCAGCCCCAGCATTTT
TRBV7-3	-	TRBJ2-7	TRBD2	CASSWSSGDPWEQYF	TGTGCCAGCAGCTGGTCTAGCGGGGACCCCTGGGAGCAGTACTTC
TRBV28	-	TRBJ2-5	TRBD1	CASRSTTGTGSRETQYF	TGTGCCAGCAGATCAACAACCGGGACAGGGAGTCGAGAGACCCAGTACTTC
TRBV7-9	-	TRBJ2-7	-	CASSAEVASYEQYF	TGTGCCAGCAGCGCTGAGGTGGCCTCCTACGAGCAGTACTTC
TRBV5-4	-	TRBJ2-5	TRBD2	CASSLGRGGVETQYF	TGTGCCAGCAGCTTGGGCCGGGGGGGTGTCGAGACCCAGTACTTC
TRBV19	once	TRBJ1-1	-	CARSSGPRGTEAFF	TGTGCCAGATCCTCCGGGCCCCGGGGCACTGAAGCTTTCTTT
TRBV5-1	-	TRBJ2-1	TRBD2	CASSLTAGGPNEQFF	TGCGCCAGCAGCTTGACAGCGGGAGGGCCTAATGAGCAGTTCTTC
TRBV7-3	many	TRBJ2-7	-	CASSYYDGPAYEQYF	TGTGCCAGCAGCTACTATGACGGTCCAGCCTACGAGCAGTACTTC
TRBV9	few	TRBJ1-3	-	CASSVFGTGDTIYF	TGTGCCAGCAGCGTATTCGGGACGGGGGACACCATATATTTT
TRBV27	-	TRBJ2-7	TRBD2	CASSLSRTRAIEQYF	TGTGCCAGCAGTTTATCGAGGACTAGAGCGATCGAGCAGTACTTC
TRBV19	-	TRBJ2-3	TRBD1	CASSIGGTGGTDTQYF	TGTGCCAGTAGTATAGGAGGGACAGGGGGCACAGATACGCAGTATTTT
TRBV28	-	TRBJ1-5	-	CASSLMLQQPQHF	TGTGCCAGCAGTTTAATGCTACAGCAGCCCCAGCATTTT
TRBV3-1/TRBV3-2	-	TRBJ2-1	-	CASSQYRARSSYNEQFF	TGTGCCAGCAGCCAGTACAGGGCCAGGAGCTCCTACAATGAGCAGTTCTTC